The next 9 T cell receptor beta chains were all read from a single sample in a study of tumor-infiltrating lymphocytes in primary liver carcinoma. Total RNA (around 500 ng) served as template for TCR beta cDNA synthesis primed by a constant-region primer. For TCR beta, libraries were produced by three nested multiplex PCR rounds using slightly modified ARM-PCR. TRBV1-TRBV30 forward and Cbeta reverse primers drove the first two roughly 10-cycle rounds. TCRdb re-derived calls from the multiplex PCR reads in MiXCR, one entry per CDR3 protein. The data show about 120,000 distinct CDR3 sequences, less than 75% seen once. The source material, roughly 18-30 mg of unsorted bulk tissue, was used to co-extract RNA and DNA. Material for sequencing was tumor-adjacent normal liver tissue. The receptors stem from a woman aged 55-75 years with primary liver carcinoma and hepatitis B virus infection.

About this clonotype itself: Compared with germline, one end of the junction differs, possibly owing to a read error. The chain links TRBV29-1 to TRBJ2-7; possible D gene TRBD2, 6 bases. The CDR3 is 13 amino acids. CDR1 SQVTM and CDR2 ANQGSEA come from the germline V gene. In nucleotides, the CDR3 is TGCATCGTTGGTGGGAGGCATCACTACGAGCAGTACTTC. Its translation is CIVGGRHHYEQYF.

Notes on this clonotype: A much larger clone differs by one base, so this may be a read error. The CDR3 sequence is CTSSLRDSNTEAFF. The DNA for the CDR3 is TGTACCAGCAGCCTTCGGGACAGCAACACTGAAGCTTTCTTT. The J gene is TRBJ1-1, the V gene TRBV7-8; TRBD1 matches at 7 bases. The germline CDR1 and CDR2 sequences are SGHVS and FQNEAQ. The CDR3 runs to 14 residues.

The J gene is TRBJ2-1, the V gene TRBV11-2; TRBD2 matches 13 bases. The V gene end was trimmed by 5 bases and the J gene end by 12 bases; junction bases not matched to a gene: 10. CDR1 and CDR2 (germline): SGHAT, FQNNGV. The CDR3 covers 15 residues. The CDR3: CASSPGTSGVIGQFF. CDR3 DNA sequence: TGTGCCAGCAGCCCGGGGACTAGCGGGGTCATTGGGCAGTTCTTC. The whole variable domain, filled in from reference TRBV11-2 and TRBJ2-1, reads EAGVAQSPRYKIIEKRQSVAFWCNPISGHATLYWYQQILGQGPKLLIQFQNNGVVDDSQLPKDRFSAERLKGVDSTLKIQPAKLEDSAVYLCASSPGTSGVIGQFFGPGTRLTVL.

As regards this clonotype: Since no conserved phenylalanine or tryptophan closes the CDR3, a read error is the likely cause. The DNA is left out, because the CDR3 cannot be placed on it with certainty; the CDR3 is given as TCRdb lists it. The gene calls are TRBV11-2 and TRBJ2-7; the D call in the table, TRBD2, was not verified against the DNA. The CDR3 spans 20 amino acids, including both terminal residues. Germline assignment: CDR1 SGHAT and CDR2 FQNNGV. The chain's CDR3 is CGSSAISRLAGGQKPYEQYL.

In this sample, this clonotype turned up many times. The chain is built from TRBV14 and TRBJ1-6; D not resolved. CDR1 and CDR2 from the germline V gene are SGHDN and FVKESK. The V and J ends lost 1 base and 9 bases respectively, with 10 bases between them. CDR3 size: 14 residues. The CDR3 region is CASSQGPRLSPLHF. The CDR3 region has the DNA TGTGCCAGCAGCCAAGGTCCTCGGCTTTCACCCCTCCACTTT.

As to this clonotype: This sequence may be a read error, since a much larger clone differs from it by one base. The genes are TRBV10-1 and TRBJ2-3, with a tentative D call TRBD1 (6 bases). The closer fit of TRBJ1-5 to the DNA end suggests the J call may be wrong. Germline V CDR1 and CDR2: WNHNN, SYGVQD (reference sequence). The CDR3 spans 15 residues. Written as DNA, the CDR3 is TGCGCCAGCAGTGTTGGGGTACAGGGTCGGGATACGCAGCATTTT. This translates into CASSVGVQGRDTQHF.

Concerning this clonotype itself: This is likely a read error, given that the CDR3 carries no conserved phenylalanine or tryptophan at its end. It is unclear where the CDR3 begins or ends on the DNA, so no DNA is shown, and the CDR3 is as TCRdb lists it. The chain is built from TRBV29-1 and TRBJ2-5. Germline loops: CDR1 SQVTM, CDR2 ANQGSEA. The CDR3 is 12 amino acids long, termini counted. CDR3 loop: CSVAGYGETQHL.

This clonotype was picked up many times. The chain links TRBV7-9 to TRBJ2-3; 11 nucleotides align to TRBD2. Germline trimming cut 10 bases from V and 4 bases from J; bases unmatched to any gene: 10. This CDR3 is built from 15 residues. Germline V CDR1 and CDR2: SEHNR, FQNEAQ (reference sequence). CDR3 nucleotides: TGTGCCACCGTCGGAACTAGCGGGAGTTCAGATACGCAGTATTTT. This codes for CATVGTSGSSDTQYF.

In the case of this clonotype: A read error may be the cause here, since a much bigger clone is one base away. The chain links TRBV29-1 to TRBJ1-1; the D is unclear. CDR1 and CDR2 (germline): SQVTM, ANQGSEA. The CDR3 is made up of 11 amino acids. This CDR3 is CSVVEVPETFF. CDR3 nucleotides: TGCAGCGTTGTGGAAGTCCCTGAAACTTTCTTT.